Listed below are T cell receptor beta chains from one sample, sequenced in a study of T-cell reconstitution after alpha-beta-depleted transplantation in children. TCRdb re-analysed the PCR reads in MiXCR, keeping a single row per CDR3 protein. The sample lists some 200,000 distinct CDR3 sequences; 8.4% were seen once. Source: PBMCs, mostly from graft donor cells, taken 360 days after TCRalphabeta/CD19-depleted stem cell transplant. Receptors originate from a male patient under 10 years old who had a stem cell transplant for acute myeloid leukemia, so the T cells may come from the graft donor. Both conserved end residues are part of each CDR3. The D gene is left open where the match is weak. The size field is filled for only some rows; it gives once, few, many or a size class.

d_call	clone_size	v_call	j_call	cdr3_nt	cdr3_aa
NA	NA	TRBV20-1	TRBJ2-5	TGCAGTGCTAGAGTCGGCAGGGAAGAGACCCAGTACTTC	CSARVGREETQYF
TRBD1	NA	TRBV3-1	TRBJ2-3	TGTGCCAGCAGCCGGCGAGGACAGGCCCCTAGCACAGATACGCAGTATTTT	CASSRRGQAPSTDTQYF
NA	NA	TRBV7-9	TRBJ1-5	TGTGCCAGCAGCTTAGACAGGGAGGCAGGTCAGCCCCAGCATTTT	CASSLDREAGQPQHF
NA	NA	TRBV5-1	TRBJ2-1	TGCGCCAGCAGCTTGGTGGGGGACTACAATGAGCAGTTCTTC	CASSLVGDYNEQFF
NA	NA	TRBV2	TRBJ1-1	TGTGCCAGCAGTGAAGCGGGATTAGCTTTCTTT	CASSEAGLAFF
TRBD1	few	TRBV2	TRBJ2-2	TGTGCCAGCTCGGACAGGTTAGGGCCGAACACCGGGGAGCTGTTTTTT	CASSDRLGPNTGELFF
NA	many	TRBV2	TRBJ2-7	TGTGCCAGCGACCCCGGGATAAGCTACGAGCAGTACTTC	CASDPGISYEQYF
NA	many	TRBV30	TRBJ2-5	TGTGCCTGGAGTGTTTCCCGGAAAGAAGAGACCCAGTACTTC	CAWSVSRKEETQYF
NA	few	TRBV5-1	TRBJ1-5	TGCGCCAGCAGCCGAACAGGCTGGGATCAGCCCCAGCATTTT	CASSRTGWDQPQHF
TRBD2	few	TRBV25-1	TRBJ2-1	TGTGCCAGCAGTGAATTACGAGGGACTAGCCTCTCCTACAATGAGCAGTTCTTC	CASSELRGTSLSYNEQFF
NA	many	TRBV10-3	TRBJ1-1	TGTGCCATCAGTGACGGACCCTTTCGGACTTTCTTT	CAISDGPFRTFF
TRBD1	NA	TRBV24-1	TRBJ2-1	TGTGCCACCAGCCCCGGGGGGACAGGGACGTTCAATGAGCAGTTCTTC	CATSPGGTGTFNEQFF
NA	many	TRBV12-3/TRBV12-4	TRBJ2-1	TGTGCCAGCGGGAAGAGCTCCTACAATGAGCAGTTCTTC	CASGKSSYNEQFF
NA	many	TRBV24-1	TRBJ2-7	TGTGCCACCAGTGAAATAAGGAGCTCCTACGAGCAGTACTTC	CATSEIRSSYEQYF
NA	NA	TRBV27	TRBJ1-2	TGTGCCAGCAGGCGCAACCGGGACAACTATGGCTACACCTTC	CASRRNRDNYGYTF
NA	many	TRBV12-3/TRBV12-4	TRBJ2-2	TGTGCCAGCAGTCCGCATGAAGTCACCGGGGAGCTGTTTTTT	CASSPHEVTGELFF
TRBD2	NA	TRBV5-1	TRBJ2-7	TGCGCCAGCAGCTTGCCAAGACTAGCGGGAGGAAAATACGAGCAGTACTTC	CASSLPRLAGGKYEQYF
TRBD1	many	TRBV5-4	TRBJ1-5	TGTGCCAGCAGCTTGGCTTCCGGGACAGGGGTAGCATTCGGGGAGCAGCCCCAGCATTTT	CASSLASGTGVAFGEQPQHF
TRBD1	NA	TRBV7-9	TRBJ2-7	TGTGCCAGCAGCTCATGGGGGACAGGAGGCTACGAGCAGTACTTC	CASSSWGTGGYEQYF
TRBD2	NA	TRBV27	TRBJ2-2	TGTGCCAGCAGTTTATCAAGGGGACTAGCGGGGCTGAGGACCGGGGAGCTGTTTTTT	CASSLSRGLAGLRTGELFF
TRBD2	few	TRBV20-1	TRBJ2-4	TGCAGTGCTAGAGATCATCACGGGGGGGCGACCAAAAACATTCAGTACTTC	CSARDHHGGATKNIQYF
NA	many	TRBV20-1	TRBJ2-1	TGCAGTGCTAGAGAGGCGGGGCCCTACAATGAGCAGTTCTTC	CSAREAGPYNEQFF
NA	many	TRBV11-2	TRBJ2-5	TGTGCCAGCAGCTTAGTGTCCACCCAAGAGACCCAGTACTTC	CASSLVSTQETQYF
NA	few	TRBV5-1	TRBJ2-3	TGCGCCAGCAGCTTGGCCCTGTCTAGGAGGGACACAGATACGCAGTATTTT	CASSLALSRRDTDTQYF
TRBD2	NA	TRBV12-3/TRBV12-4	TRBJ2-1	TGTGCCAGCAGGCCAGCGGGAGCTAGCTCCTACAATGAGCAGTTCTTC	CASRPAGASSYNEQFF
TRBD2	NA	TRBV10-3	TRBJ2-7	TGTGCCATCAGCGGGACTAGCGGCGACGAGCAGTACTTC	CAISGTSGDEQYF
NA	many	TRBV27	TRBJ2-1	TGTGCCAGCAGTTTTTCCGGGACAGAGCAGTTCTTC	CASSFSGTEQFF
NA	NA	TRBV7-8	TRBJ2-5	TGTGCCAGCACCACCGGGGGTGTGAAGGAGACCCAGTACTTC	CASTTGGVKETQYF
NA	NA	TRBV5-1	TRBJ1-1	TGCGCCAGCAGCTTGTTAGGGACACCGAACACTGAAGCTTTCTTT	CASSLLGTPNTEAFF
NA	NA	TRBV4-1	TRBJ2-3	TGCGCCAGCAGCCAAGATACGGCATCCCGGACCCGCACAGATACGCAGTATTTT	CASSQDTASRTRTDTQYF
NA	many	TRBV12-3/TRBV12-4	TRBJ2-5	TGTGCCAGCAGTTTCCTGGGCCTAGCGTGGAGGGGGGAAGAGACCCAGTACTTC	CASSFLGLAWRGEETQYF
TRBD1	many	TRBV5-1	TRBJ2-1	TGCGCCAGCAGCTACGGACAGGGGGCATACAATGAGCAGTTCTTC	CASSYGQGAYNEQFF
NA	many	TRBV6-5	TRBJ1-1	TGTGCCAGCAGTTATGGGGGTGGCACTGAAGCTTTCTTT	CASSYGGGTEAFF
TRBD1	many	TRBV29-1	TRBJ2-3	TGCAGCGTCGAACAGGGGAAGGGCACAGATACGCAGTATTTT	CSVEQGKGTDTQYF
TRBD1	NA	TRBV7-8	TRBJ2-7	TGTGCCAGCAGCACGGGACAGGGGGCTCGTGAGCAGTACTTC	CASSTGQGAREQYF
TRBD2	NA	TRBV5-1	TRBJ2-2	TGCGCCAGCAGCGGACCTAGCGGGAGCATAGGCGGGGAGCTGTTTTTT	CASSGPSGSIGGELFF
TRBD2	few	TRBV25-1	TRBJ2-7	TGTGCCAGCAGTGCTCACCCGGGACTAGCGGGGCCCTCCAGCTCCTACGAGCAGTACTTC	CASSAHPGLAGPSSSYEQYF
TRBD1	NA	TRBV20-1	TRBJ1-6	TGCAGTGCTAGAGAGAACAGGGGTAATTCACCCCTCCACTTT	CSARENRGNSPLHF
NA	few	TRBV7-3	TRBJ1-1	TGTGCCAGCAGCATCTCCCGGGATAGCACTGAAGCTTTCTTT	CASSISRDSTEAFF
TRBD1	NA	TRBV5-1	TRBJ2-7	TGCGCCAGCAGCTTGGCGTGGGACAGGGTGGTCTACGAGCAGTACTTC	CASSLAWDRVVYEQYF
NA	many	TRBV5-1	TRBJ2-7	TGCGCCAGCAGCCTCCTACAGGTACCCGACGAGCAGTACTTC	CASSLLQVPDEQYF
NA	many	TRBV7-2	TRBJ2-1	TGTGCCAGCAGCTTAAGTTACAGGTTCTACAATGAGCAGTTCTTC	CASSLSYRFYNEQFF
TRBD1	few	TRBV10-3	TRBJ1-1	TGTGCCATCAGTCCTTACGGACAGGCGGCGCATACGAACACTGAAGCTTTCTTT	CAISPYGQAAHTNTEAFF
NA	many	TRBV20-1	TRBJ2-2	TGCAGTGTCCTCGGGGGAAACACCGGGGAGCTGTTTTTT	CSVLGGNTGELFF
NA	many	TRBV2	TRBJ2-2	TGTGCCAGCAGTGAGGGGAGGAGGGGGACCGGGGAGCTGTTTTTT	CASSEGRRGTGELFF
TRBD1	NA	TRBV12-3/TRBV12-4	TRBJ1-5	TGTGCCAGCACACCGCGGACAGGGGGATTGGGCAATCAGCCCCAGCATTTT	CASTPRTGGLGNQPQHF
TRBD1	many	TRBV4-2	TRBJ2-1	TGTGCCAGCAGCCAAGACGGACAGGGAGGTGAGCAGTTCTTC	CASSQDGQGGEQFF
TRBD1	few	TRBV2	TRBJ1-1	TGTGCCAGAAACAGGGGGCTGAACACTGAAGCTTTCTTT	CARNRGLNTEAFF
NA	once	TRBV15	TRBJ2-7	TGTGCCACCAGCAGAGGGGGACTTGAGTTTGAGCAGTACTTC	CATSRGGLEFEQYF
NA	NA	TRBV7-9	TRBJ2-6	TGTGCCAGCAGCTTGGGCAGGGGCTCTGGGGCCAACGTCCTGACTTTC	CASSLGRGSGANVLTF
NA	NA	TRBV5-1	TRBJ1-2	TGCGCCAGCAGCTTGGAACAGGGTGAAATCTATGGCTACACCTTC	CASSLEQGEIYGYTF
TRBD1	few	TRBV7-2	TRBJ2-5	TGTGCCAGCAGCTTCACGACAGGGCAAGAGACCCAGTACTTC	CASSFTTGQETQYF
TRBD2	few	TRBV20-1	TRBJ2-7	TGCAGTGCTCCACTAGCGGGAGTTGACGAGCAGTACTTC	CSAPLAGVDEQYF
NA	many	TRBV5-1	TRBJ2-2	TGCGCCAGCAGCTTTGCGTCAGTACATGTCTCGGCCGGGGAGCTGTTTTTT	CASSFASVHVSAGELFF
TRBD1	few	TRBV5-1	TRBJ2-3	TGCGCCAGCAGCTTGCTGACAGGGGGCCAACATACGCAGTATTTT	CASSLLTGGQHTQYF
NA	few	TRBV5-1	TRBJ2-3	TGCGCCAGCAGACGCGACCCGGGACACTCGGTGGGTGCAGATACGCAGTATTTT	CASRRDPGHSVGADTQYF
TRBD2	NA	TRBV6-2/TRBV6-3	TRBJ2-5	TGTGCCAGCAGTCGACTAGCGGGAGAGACCCAGTACTTC	CASSRLAGETQYF
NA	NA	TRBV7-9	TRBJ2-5	TGTGCCAGCAGCTCAAATCGACACTTCCAAGAGACCCAGTACTTC	CASSSNRHFQETQYF
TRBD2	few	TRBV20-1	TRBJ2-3	TGCAGTGCTCCTCTGGCGGGGGGCGGGACGCAGTATTTT	CSAPLAGGGTQYF
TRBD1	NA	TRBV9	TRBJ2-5	TGTGCCAGCAGCGTGACAGGGGCGAAAGAGACCCAGTACTTC	CASSVTGAKETQYF